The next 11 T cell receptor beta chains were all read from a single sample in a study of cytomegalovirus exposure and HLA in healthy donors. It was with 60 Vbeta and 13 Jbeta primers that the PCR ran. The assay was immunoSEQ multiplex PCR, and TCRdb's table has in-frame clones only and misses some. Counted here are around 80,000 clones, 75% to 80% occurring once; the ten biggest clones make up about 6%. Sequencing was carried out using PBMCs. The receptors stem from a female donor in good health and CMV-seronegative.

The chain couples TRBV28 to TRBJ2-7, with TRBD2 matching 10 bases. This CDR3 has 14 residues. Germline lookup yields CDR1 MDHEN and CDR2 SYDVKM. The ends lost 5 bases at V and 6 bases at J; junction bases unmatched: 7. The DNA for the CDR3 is TGTGCCAGCAGTCCGTCTAGCGGGGGACTCGAGCAGTACTTC. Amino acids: CASSPSSGGLEQYF.

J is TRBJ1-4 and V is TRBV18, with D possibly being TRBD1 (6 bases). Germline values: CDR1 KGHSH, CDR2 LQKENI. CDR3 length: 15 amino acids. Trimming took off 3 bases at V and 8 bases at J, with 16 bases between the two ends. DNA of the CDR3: TGTGCCAGCTCACCCAATCCCACAGGGCCCGAAAAACTGTTTTTT. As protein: CASSPNPTGPEKLFF.

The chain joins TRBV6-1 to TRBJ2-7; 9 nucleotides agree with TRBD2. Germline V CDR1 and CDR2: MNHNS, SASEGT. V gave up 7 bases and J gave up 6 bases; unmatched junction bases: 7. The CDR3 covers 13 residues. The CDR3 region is CASTPRGGGEQYF. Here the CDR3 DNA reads TGTGCCAGCACCCCTCGCGGGGGGGGCGAGCAGTACTTC.

This CDR3 reads CASRETGSAYEQYF. In DNA form, the CDR3 reads TGTGCCAGCAGGGAGACAGGGAGCGCCTACGAGCAGTACTTC. The chain employs TRBV27 and TRBJ2-7, with 7 bases lining up with TRBD1. The CDR3 runs 14 residues. Trimming removed 6 bases from V and 2 bases from J; junction bases left unmatched: 7. Germline V lookup: CDR1 MNHEY, CDR2 SMNVEV (reference sequence).

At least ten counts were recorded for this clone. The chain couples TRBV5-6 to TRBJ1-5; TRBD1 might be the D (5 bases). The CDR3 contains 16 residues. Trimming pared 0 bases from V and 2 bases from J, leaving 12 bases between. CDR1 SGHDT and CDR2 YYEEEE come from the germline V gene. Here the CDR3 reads CASSLAGGEGNQPQHF. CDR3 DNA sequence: TGTGCCAGCAGCTTGGCCGGAGGGGAAGGCAATCAGCCCCAGCATTTT. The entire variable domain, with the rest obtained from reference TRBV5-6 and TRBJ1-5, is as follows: DAGVTQSPTHLIKTRGQQVTLRCSPKSGHDTVSWYQQALGQGPQFIFQYYEEEERQRGNFPDRFSGHQFPNYSSELNVNALLLGDSALYLCASSLAGGEGNQPQHFGDGTRLSIL.

In nucleotides, the CDR3 is TGTGCCACCAACCTTTTCGCGGGAGAGAGACGCACAGATACGCAGTATTTT. It specifies CATNLFAGERRTDTQYF. The gene calls are TRBV15 and TRBJ2-3, with 7 bases aligning to TRBD2. This CDR3 contains 17 residues. Germline V gene lookup returns CDR1 LNHNV and CDR2 YYDKDF (reference sequence). The V gene end was trimmed by 7 bases and the J gene end by 1 base; junction bases not matched to a gene: 14.

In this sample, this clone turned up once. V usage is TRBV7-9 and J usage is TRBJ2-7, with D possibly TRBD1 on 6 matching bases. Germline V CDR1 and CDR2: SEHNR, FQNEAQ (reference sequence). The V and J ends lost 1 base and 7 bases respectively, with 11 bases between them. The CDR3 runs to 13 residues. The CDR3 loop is CASSLDRVGEQYF. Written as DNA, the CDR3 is TGTGCCAGCAGCTTAGACAGGGTGGGGGAGCAGTACTTC.

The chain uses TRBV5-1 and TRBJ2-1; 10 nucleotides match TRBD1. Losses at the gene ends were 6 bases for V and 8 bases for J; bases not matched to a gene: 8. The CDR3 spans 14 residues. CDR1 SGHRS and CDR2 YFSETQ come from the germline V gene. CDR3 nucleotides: TGCGCCAGCAAGGGACAGGGGTTATTCGATGAGCAGTTCTTC. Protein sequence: CASKGQGLFDEQFF.

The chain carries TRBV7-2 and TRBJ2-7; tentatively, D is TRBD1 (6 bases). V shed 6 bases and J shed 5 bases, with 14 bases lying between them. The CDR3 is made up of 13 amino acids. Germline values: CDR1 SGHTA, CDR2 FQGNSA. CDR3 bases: TGTGCCAGCAGTTTTACAGGGTCCCACGAGCAGTACTTC. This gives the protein CASSFTGSHEQYF.

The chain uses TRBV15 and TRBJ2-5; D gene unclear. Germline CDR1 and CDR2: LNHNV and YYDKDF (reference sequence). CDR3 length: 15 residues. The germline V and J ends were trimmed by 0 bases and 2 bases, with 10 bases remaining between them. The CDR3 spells CATSRDLGQQETQYF. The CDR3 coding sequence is TGTGCCACCAGCAGAGATCTTGGGCAGCAAGAGACCCAGTACTTC.

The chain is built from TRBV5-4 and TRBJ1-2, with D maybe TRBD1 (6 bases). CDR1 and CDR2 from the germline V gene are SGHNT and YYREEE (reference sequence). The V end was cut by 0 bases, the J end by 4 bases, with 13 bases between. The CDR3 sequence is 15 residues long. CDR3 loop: CASSLGTGMFYGYTF. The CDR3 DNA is TGTGCCAGCAGCTTGGGCACAGGGATGTTCTATGGCTACACCTTC. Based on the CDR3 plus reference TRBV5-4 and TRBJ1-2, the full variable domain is ETGVTQSPTHLIKTRGQQVTLRCSSQSGHNTVSWYQQALGQGPQFIFQYYREEENGRGNFPPRFSGLQFPNYSSELNVNALELDDSALYLCASSLGTGMFYGYTFGSGTRLTVV.